The sequence of this T cell receptor beta chain was determined in a study of Ad26.COV2.S vaccination and SARS-CoV-2 variants. Here immunoSEQ multiplex PCR was the method, and the copy in TCRdb shows in-frame clones only, minus some. The sample lists about 680,000 clones, 89% occurring once. In this sample, this clone turned up once. Antigen specificity is unknown. General study results and limits: Reportedly, after vaccination the spike-specific CD8+ and CD4+ T cell responses displayed substantial breadth. Those who received the vaccine showed greater spike-specific TCR breadth than those given placebo.

The CDR3 has 14 residues. Looked up from germline, CDR1 is LNHDA and CDR2 is SQIVND (reference sequence). V was clipped by 6 bases and J by 4 bases, with 16 bases between them. The sample's treatment: over 15 received Ad26.COV2.S at low or high dose, single or two shots; about 5 received placebo; per-sample allocation not given. Collection of the samples took place on day 63 after the first injection of vaccine or placebo. This sequence originates from a person between 18 and 60 years old who received the Ad26.COV2.S COVID-19 vaccine or a placebo. This specimen consisted of peripheral blood, obtained in a trial of Ad26.COV2.S vaccine versus placebo. The chain couples TRBV19 to TRBJ2-7; maybe TRBD2 (6 bases). The CDR3 coding sequence is TGTGCCAGTAGCCGGTTTAGCGGCGTATACGAGCAGTACTTC. Protein: CASSRFSGVYEQYF.